A single T cell receptor beta chain is shown here with its context. The antigen is undetermined. Germline-derived CDR1 and CDR2 are SGHNT and YYREEE (reference sequence). Trimming left V 5 bases short and J 0 bases short, with 9 bases between. The CDR3 extends over 13 amino acids. The data stem from a study of blood T cells in healthy people across ages. It was with a sample-barcoded 5' primer and a J-beta primer mix that a second PCR of roughly 7 to 12 cycles was run. From the 5' RACE reads, TCRdb called clonotypes with MiXCR, one entry per CDR3 protein. The sample has over 1,300,000 distinct CDR3 sequences, roughly 64% seen once. Study-wide findings and caveats: Investigators treated diversity estimates from one million T cells as underestimates. There were more naive CD4+ cells and higher diversity in long-lived donors than in aged donors. The study could not conclusively compare naive and antigen-experienced cells, given its unsorted PBMCs.

The sample taken for sequencing was blood. The chain employs TRBV5-4 and TRBJ2-7; D remains ambiguous. This receptor was taken from a young man in good health. CDR3 sequence reads: CASRGLDSYEQYF. CDR3 coding DNA: TGTGCCAGCAGAGGTCTAGACTCCTACGAGCAGTACTTC.